What follows are 13 T cell receptor beta chains derived from one specimen sequenced in a study of T cells after yellow fever vaccination. TCRdb re-analysed the 5' RACE reads in MiXCR, keeping a single row per CDR3 protein. The table shows some 250,000 distinct CDR3 sequences, with 6.9% occurring only once. Sequences were derived from CD4+ T cells sorted from PBMCs, sampled 15 days after the yellow fever booster vaccination. Receptor source: a man under 40 who received the YFV17D yellow fever vaccine.

This clonotype was observed at least ten times. CDR3 DNA sequence: TGTGCCAGCAGCACGCCTAGGTCCTTTGAGACCCAGTACTTC. The encoded protein is CASSTPRSFETQYF. The chain employs TRBV7-2 and TRBJ2-5; D gene uncertain. The CDR3 is 14 amino acids. Germline lookup yields CDR1 SGHTA and CDR2 FQGNSA. V lost 5 bases to trimming and J lost 5 bases, with 15 bases between them.

This clonotype has at least ten counts. The CDR3 protein is CASSLGGTLNEQFF. The CDR3 DNA reads TGCGCCAGCAGCTTGGGTGGGACTCTGAATGAGCAGTTCTTC. The chain combines TRBV5-1 with TRBJ2-1, with D possibly matching TRBD2 (6 bases). The V gene's germline CDR1 is SGHRS and CDR2 YFSETQ. V lost 0 bases to trimming and J lost 7 bases, with 11 bases between them. This CDR3 has 14 amino acids.

The V gene is TRBV6-2 or TRBV6-3, the J gene TRBJ1-5; 8 nucleotides line up with TRBD1. The CDR3 sequence is 13 residues long. V shed 4 bases, J shed 7 bases, and the junction held 3 bases outside the gene matches. CDR1 is MNHEY, CDR2 SVGEGT, per germline. The CDR3 here is CASSLQGDQPQHF. DNA for the CDR3: TGTGCCAGCAGTTTACAGGGGGACCAGCCCCAGCATTTT.

This clonotype was observed a handful of times. This sequence joins TRBV9 and TRBJ2-5; D remains unclear. This CDR3 contains 15 residues. Germline CDR1 and CDR2: SGDLS and YYNGEE. V was shortened by 4 bases and J by 0 bases, with 13 bases between the two germline ends. In DNA, the CDR3 is TGTGCCAGCAGCCCCACTGCCGCGTACCAAGAGACCCAGTACTTC. It codes for CASSPTAAYQETQYF.

This clonotype was observed a handful of times. The rearrangement links TRBV20-1 to TRBJ2-5; 7 nucleotides agree with TRBD1. V lost 6 bases and J lost 7; bases outside the gene matches: 20. Germline V gene lookup returns CDR1 DFQATT and CDR2 SNEGSKA (reference sequence). This CDR3 is built from 16 residues. The CDR3 reads CSASRGTAASKGTQYF. CDR3 coding DNA: TGCAGTGCCTCAAGAGGGACAGCAGCTTCCAAAGGGACCCAGTACTTC.

The table lists this clonotype with many counts. The V gene is TRBV19, the J gene TRBJ2-2, with TRBD2 matching over 8 bases. This CDR3 spans 14 amino acids. Trimming at V came to 7 bases and at J to 6 bases, leaving 7 bases not matched to a gene. Per the germline V gene, CDR1 is LNHDA and CDR2 is SQIVND (reference sequence). CDR3 coding DNA: TGTGCCAGTACCCCGACTAGCGACCCCGGGGAGCTGTTTTTT. It codes for CASTPTSDPGELFF.

This clonotype was picked up a small number of times. The CDR3 sequence: CASKVDRGEYNEQFF. CDR3 in DNA: TGTGCCAGCAAAGTAGACAGGGGGGAGTACAATGAGCAGTTCTTC. The chain uses TRBV27 and TRBJ2-1; 9 bases are a match to TRBD1. Germline trimming cut 7 bases from V and 4 bases from J; bases unmatched to any gene: 8. Germline lookup yields CDR1 MNHEY and CDR2 SMNVEV (reference sequence). The CDR3 consists of 15 residues.

This clonotype was picked up many times. The rearrangement uses TRBV6-2 or TRBV6-3 and TRBJ2-2; no firm D call. The germline CDR1 and CDR2 sequences are MNHEY and SVGEGT. The CDR3 extends over 15 amino acids. The V end lost 7 bases, the J end lost 5 bases, and 17 bases lay between the germline ends. The CDR3 region has the DNA TGTGCCAGCATGTACCGGGTCGGTGGGACCGGGGAGCTGTTTTTT. Residues: CASMYRVGGTGELFF.

This clonotype appeared a few times. The genes are TRBV4-3 and TRBJ2-1, with 8 bases matching TRBD2. The germline CDR1 and CDR2 sequences are LGHNA and YSLEER. V dropped 3 bases and J dropped 6; count of bases not matched to a gene: 10. The CDR3 consists of 16 residues. In DNA, the CDR3 is TGCGCCAGCAGCCAGAAAGGTTCCGGGAGGGTCAATGAGCAGTTCTTC. The encoded protein is CASSQKGSGRVNEQFF.

This clonotype was detected many times. The V and J genes are TRBV5-1 and TRBJ1-2; 7 bases align to TRBD1. Germline V lookup: CDR1 SGHRS, CDR2 YFSETQ. This CDR3 has 14 residues. With 3 bases clipped from V and 3 bases from J, the junction kept 5 bases outside the gene matches. In nucleotides, the CDR3 is TGCGCCAGCAGCTCGGGACAGTTATACTATGGCTACACCTTC. This codes for CASSSGQLYYGYTF.

This clonotype was counted ten times or more. The V call is TRBV7-9, the J call TRBJ2-1; TRBD2 might be the D (7 bases). V was trimmed by 5 bases and J by 5 bases, leaving 13 bases between them. Germline V gene lookup returns CDR1 SEHNR and CDR2 FQNEAQ (reference sequence). The CDR3 totals 14 residues. CDR3 coding DNA: TGTGCCAGCAGCCCCGGGGGGCGAAACAATGAGCAGTTCTTC. This encodes CASSPGGRNNEQFF. Combining the CDR3 with reference TRBV7-9 and TRBJ2-1 gives the whole variable domain DTGVSQNPRHKITKRGQNVTFRCDPISEHNRLYWYRQTLGQGPEFLTYFQNEAQLEKSRLLSDRFSAERPKGSFSTLEIQRTEQGDSAMYLCASSPGGRNNEQFFGPGTRLTVL.

This clonotype appeared a few times. The chain employs TRBV2 and TRBJ1-4; a weak D match, TRBD1 (5 bases). V was clipped by 8 bases and J by 4 bases, with 14 bases between them. The CDR3 runs 14 residues. The germline gives CDR1 SNHLY, CDR2 FYNNEI. In DNA, the CDR3 is TGTGCCAGCCTACCGGGGGTAGTTAATGAAAAACTGTTTTTT. Protein: CASLPGVVNEKLFF.

The rearrangement uses TRBV18 and TRBJ1-6; TRBD1 agrees at 7 bases. This CDR3 comprises 17 residues. The germline CDR1 and CDR2 sequences are KGHSH and LQKENI. The trim removed 4 bases at V and 7 bases at J, leaving 13 bases unmatched. The CDR3 nucleotides read TGTGCCAGCTCACGGATAGGGGGCTCATCATTGAATTCACCCCTCCACTTT. It is translated as CASSRIGGSSLNSPLHF.